The T cell receptor beta chain described here comes from a study of glioma-infiltrating T cells after dendritic cell vaccination. Repertoires were generated with immunoSEQ multiplex PCR, while TCRdb's copy carries only in-frame clones and drops some. The table shows roughly 82,000 clones, with roughly 90% occurring only once. The specimen was blood, collected before dendritic cell vaccination. The sequence was obtained from a human donor with glioblastoma.

The CDR3 here is CASSQDRQAYSGNTIYF. CDR3 nucleotides: TGCGCCAGCAGCCAAGATCGACAGGCGTACTCTGGAAACACCATATATTTT. V and J are TRBV4-1 and TRBJ1-3; weak D call: TRBD1 (6 bases). This CDR3 spans 17 amino acids. Germline loops: CDR1 MGHRA, CDR2 YSYEKL. Trimming took off 0 bases at V and 0 bases at J, with 12 bases between the two ends.